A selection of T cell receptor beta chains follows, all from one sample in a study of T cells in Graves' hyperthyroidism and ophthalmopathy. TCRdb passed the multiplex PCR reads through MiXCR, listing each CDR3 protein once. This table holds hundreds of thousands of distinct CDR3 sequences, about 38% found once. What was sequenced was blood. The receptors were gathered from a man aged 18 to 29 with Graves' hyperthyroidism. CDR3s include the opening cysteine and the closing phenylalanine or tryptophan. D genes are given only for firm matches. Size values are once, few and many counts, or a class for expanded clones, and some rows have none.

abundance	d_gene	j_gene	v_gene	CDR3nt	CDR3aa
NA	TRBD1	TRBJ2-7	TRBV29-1	TGCAGCGTTGAAGGTAGGACAGGAGCGTCCTACGAGCAGTACTTC	CSVEGRTGASYEQYF
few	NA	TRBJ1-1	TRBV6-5	TGTGCCAGCAGTTACGCTGGGCAGAGAGCTGAAGCTTTCTTT	CASSYAGQRAEAFF
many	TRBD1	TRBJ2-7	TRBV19	TGTGCCAGTAGTACGGACAGGTCCCAAGACGAGCAGTACTTC	CASSTDRSQDEQYF
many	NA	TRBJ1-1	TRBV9	TGTGCCAGCACCCCAGGCCTGAACACTGAAGCTTTCTTT	CASTPGLNTEAFF
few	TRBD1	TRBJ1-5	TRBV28	TGTGCCAGCAAAAGGACAGGGTTTGCTCAGCCCCAGCATTTT	CASKRTGFAQPQHF
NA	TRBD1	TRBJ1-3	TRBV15	TGTGCCACCAGCAGACGGCAGGGGGCTAACTCTGGAAACACCATATATTTT	CATSRRQGANSGNTIYF
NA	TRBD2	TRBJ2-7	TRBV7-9	TGTGCCAGCAGCTTCTTACTAGCGGGGCCCACCTACGAGCAGTACTTC	CASSFLLAGPTYEQYF
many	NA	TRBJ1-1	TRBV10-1	TGCGCCAGCAGTGAAAGCGGCGGCTCGAACACTGAAGCTTTCTTT	CASSESGGSNTEAFF
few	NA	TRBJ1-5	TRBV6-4	TGTGCCAGCACCTCGACGGGTCAAGGGCCCCAGCATTTT	CASTSTGQGPQHF
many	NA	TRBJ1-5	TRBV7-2	TGTGCCAGCAGCCTTCGCCTTAGCAATCAGCCCCAGCATTTT	CASSLRLSNQPQHF
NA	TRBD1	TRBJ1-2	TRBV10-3	TGTGCCATCAGCCAACAGGGGAGCTATGGCTACACCTTC	CAISQQGSYGYTF
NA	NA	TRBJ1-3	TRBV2	TGTGCCAGCAGTGAAGTCGTCGGACTGTGGATCAAGGGAAACACCATATATTTT	CASSEVVGLWIKGNTIYF
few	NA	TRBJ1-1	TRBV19	TGTGCCAGCAGGAGGGCGGGACAGAACACTGAAGCTTTCTTT	CASRRAGQNTEAFF
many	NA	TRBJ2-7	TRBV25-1	TGTGCCAGCAGTGAAACCGACAGGGAGGAGGAGTACTTC	CASSETDREEEYF
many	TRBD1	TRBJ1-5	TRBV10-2	TGCGCCAGCATGAAGACAGGGTCAAGTCAGCCCCAGCATTTT	CASMKTGSSQPQHF
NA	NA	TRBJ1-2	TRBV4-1	TGCGCCAGCAGCCAAGTTGAGGGGACCTTATATGGCTACACCTTC	CASSQVEGTLYGYTF
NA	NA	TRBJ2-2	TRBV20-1	TGCAGTGCTAGTATCGGGGATGTCGGGGAGCTGTTTTTT	CSASIGDVGELFF
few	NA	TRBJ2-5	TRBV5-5	TGTGCCAGCAGGAGGGCAGGCTACCTCCAAGAGACCCAGTACTTC	CASRRAGYLQETQYF
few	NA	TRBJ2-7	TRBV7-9	TGTGCCAGCAGCTTAGGGGAAGGGCCCCTGGGTGAGCAGTACTTC	CASSLGEGPLGEQYF
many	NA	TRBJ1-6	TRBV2	TGTGCCAGCAGTGAGCGGGGGATATCACCCCTCCACTTT	CASSERGISPLHF
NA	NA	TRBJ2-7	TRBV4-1	TGCGCCAGCAGCCAAGTCGGCACTGGAGTCGAGCAGTACTTC	CASSQVGTGVEQYF
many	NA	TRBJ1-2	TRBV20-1	TGCAGTGCTAGTCAGAGGGCGGGGGGCTACACCTTC	CSASQRAGGYTF
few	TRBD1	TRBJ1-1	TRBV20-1	TGCAGTGCTAGTGGCGGGACAGGGAACACTGAAGCTTTCTTT	CSASGGTGNTEAFF
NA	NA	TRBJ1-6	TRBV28	TGTGCCAGCAGCCCTGGGACAAATTCACCCCTCCACTTT	CASSPGTNSPLHF
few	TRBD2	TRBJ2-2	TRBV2	TGTGCCAGCAGTGATGACGGGGGGGCGAGCACCGGGGAGCTGTTTTTT	CASSDDGGASTGELFF
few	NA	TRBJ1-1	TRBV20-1	TGCAGTGCTAAGGGACCGAATATTGAAGCTTTCTTT	CSAKGPNIEAFF
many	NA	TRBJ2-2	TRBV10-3	TGTGCCATCAGTGAGGGCGCGGGGGAGCTGTTTTTT	CAISEGAGELFF
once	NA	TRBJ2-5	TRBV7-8	TGTGCCAGCAGCTTAGATTCGGGGGACGAGACCCAGTACTTC	CASSLDSGDETQYF
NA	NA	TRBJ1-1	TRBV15	TGTGCCACCAGCAGCGGCGGACAGTTGAACACTGAAGCTTTCTTT	CATSSGGQLNTEAFF
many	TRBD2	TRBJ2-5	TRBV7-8	TGTGCCAGCAGCCAGACTAGCGGGAGTTTAGAGACCCAGTACTTC	CASSQTSGSLETQYF
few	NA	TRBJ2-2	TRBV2	TGTGCCAGCAGCAAGGGGGGACTGGAGCTGTTTTTT	CASSKGGLELFF